This paragraph covers one T cell receptor (beta chain) sequence. This entry comes from a study of blood T cell repertoires in COVID-19. Study information: Two negative PCRs, clearance, or symptom resolution had been documented for recovered Cohort 3 donors. In each case, the material was cDNA or gDNA derived from T cells, B-cell-depleted T cells, or PBMCs.

Method: immunoSEQ multiplex PCR; TCRdb's copy keeps in-frame clones and lacks some. The table shows some 330,000 clones, with around 87% occurring only once. Trimming cost V 4 bases and J 5 bases, with 18 bases left between them. The CDR3 is made up of 15 amino acids. Per the germline V gene, CDR1 is SGHDT and CDR2 is YYEEEE. The chain is built from TRBV5-6 and TRBJ2-5; weak D call: TRBD2 (7 bases). This receptor was identified in a man aged 40-49 years in a cohort exposed to, infected with or recovered from COVID-19 (not recorded which). The sequenced sample was PBMCs or T cells enriched from blood (not recorded which). The CDR3 DNA follows: TGTGCCAGCAGCCTTTTCGATGGGAGGGGGGAGACCCAGTACTTC. Residues: CASSLFDGRGETQYF.